The 5 T cell receptor beta chains reported below all come from one sample, sequenced in a study of blood T cell repertoires in COVID-19 (dated by TCRdb to 2020 to 2021). Receptor libraries were prepared by the immunoSEQ multiplex PCR assay. TCRdb took this table from immuneACCESS and kept in-frame rearrangements with V and J called. Such tables lack part of the clones; where checked against another copy, unresolved V genes explain under half of the gap, and the rest is unexplained. The sample table holds just over 350,000 clones, of which about 90% were seen once. The ten most abundant clones make up approximately 3% of the sample. The sample consisted of PBMCs or T cells enriched from blood (not recorded which). Source of these receptors: a woman in her twenties or thirties who had recovered from COVID-19.

This clone has just one count. The CDR3 DNA follows: TGTGCCATCAGTCCGGGACAGGGGGTCCGGAATTCACCCCTCCACTTT. Residues: CAISPGQGVRNSPLHF. The V and J genes are TRBV10-3 and TRBJ1-6; 11 nucleotides agree with TRBD1. Unmatched junction bases numbered 7, after V lost 5 bases and J lost 7 bases. Germline-derived CDR1 and CDR2 are ENHRY and SYGVKD. The CDR3 runs 16 residues.

V usage is TRBV12-3 or TRBV12-4 and J usage is TRBJ1-2; D gene ambiguous. This CDR3 is built from 13 residues. The V and J ends lost 3 bases and 7 bases respectively, with 12 bases between them. CDR3: CASSFRQVAGYTF. The CDR3, as DNA: TGTGCCAGCAGTTTTCGCCAGGTGGCTGGCTACACCTTC.

This sequence joins TRBV2 and TRBJ1-5; 7 bases are a match to TRBD1. The CDR3 length is 14 residues. In germline, CDR1 is SNHLY, CDR2 FYNNEI. Trimming at V came to 7 bases and at J to 2 bases, leaving 5 bases not matched to a gene. Here the CDR3 reads CASTDTGGNQPQHF. The CDR3 DNA sequence: TGTGCCAGCACCGATACAGGGGGCAATCAGCCCCAGCATTTT.

This chain joins TRBV30 and TRBJ2-5; 10 bases fit TRBD2. The J segment lost 5 bases and the V segment lost 2 bases, leaving 11 bases of the junction unmatched. The germline gives CDR1 GTSNPN, CDR2 SVGIG (reference sequence). The CDR3 extends over 16 amino acids. CDR3 region: CAWSSPAGGPRETQYF. CDR3 coding DNA: TGTGCCTGGAGTAGTCCAGCGGGGGGGCCTAGGGAGACCCAGTACTTC.

The CDR3 is CASSPPASLEQFF. In nucleotides, the CDR3 is TGTGCCAGCTCACCACCGGCTAGCTTGGAGCAGTTCTTC. V usage is TRBV18 and J usage is TRBJ2-1, with D maybe TRBD2 (5 bases). CDR1 KGHSH and CDR2 LQKENI come from the germline V gene. CDR3 length: 13 residues. V lost 0 bases, J lost 10 bases, and 10 bases lay in between.